Below, 16 T cell receptor beta chains from the same sample are listed, as sequenced in a study of T cell repertoires in cytomegalovirus infection. TCRdb reanalysed the reads using MiXCR and keeps one entry per CDR3 protein. The table records roughly 500,000 distinct CDR3 sequences, approximately 15% of them present only once. Input material: CD8+ T cells from PBMCs. These receptors all come from a human donor in good health (CMV status not recorded). Some clones in this sample may be carry-over from other donors' samples.

The chain joins TRBV19 to TRBJ1-5; a possible D gene is TRBD1 (6 bases). The CDR3 covers 16 residues. V gave up 3 bases and J gave up 3 bases, with 15 bases separating them. CDR1 is LNHDA and CDR2 is SQIVND in the germline V gene (reference sequence). The CDR3 reads CASSILATGFNQPQHF. CDR3 coding DNA: TGTGCCAGTAGTATTCTGGCGACAGGATTCAATCAGCCCCAGCATTTT.

The CDR3 protein is CASSLPSAGENTDTQYF. The CDR3 DNA reads as TGTGCCAGCAGCCTACCGAGTGCAGGGGAGAACACAGATACGCAGTATTTT. The chain has TRBV3-1 and TRBJ2-3, with D perhaps matching TRBD1 (6 bases). Germline values: CDR1 LGHDT, CDR2 YNNKEL (reference sequence). V dropped 4 bases and J dropped 2 bases, with 19 bases sitting between them. The CDR3 loop spans 17 amino acids.

This clonotype was seen repeatedly, ten times or more. This chain connects TRBV19 to TRBJ1-1; the match to TRBD1 covers 7 bases. The CDR3 contains 12 residues. Germline V gene lookup returns CDR1 LNHDA and CDR2 SQIVND (reference sequence). Trimming cost V 10 bases and J 3 bases; bases outside gene matches: 5. In DNA form, the CDR3 reads TGTGCCACTTACGGACAGGACACTGAAGCTTTCTTT. It is translated as CATYGQDTEAFF.

Regarding this clonotype: Possible read error: a much larger clone is one base away. This chain links TRBV19 with TRBJ1-1; TRBD1 matches at 10 bases. Germline V lookup: CDR1 LNHDA, CDR2 SQIVND (reference sequence). CDR3 length: 16 amino acids. The CDR3 is CASSFDRGPMNAEAFF. CDR3 coding DNA: TGTGCCAGTAGTTTCGACAGGGGGCCGATGAACGCTGAAGCTTTCTTT.

Only a few counts were recorded for this clonotype. The chain carries TRBV11-2 and TRBJ2-3; possibly TRBD1 or TRBD2 for D (5 bases each). Germline assignment: CDR1 SGHAT and CDR2 FQNNGV. The CDR3 totals 14 residues. The germline V and J ends were trimmed by 1 base and 5 bases, with 10 bases remaining between them. The CDR3 loop reads CASSLGGSGDTQYF. CDR3 sequence (DNA): TGTGCCAGCAGCTTAGGGGGGTCCGGAGATACGCAGTATTTT.

This chain connects TRBV2 to TRBJ2-1; D may correspond to TRBD1 or TRBD2 (5 bases each). With 7 bases removed from V and 0 bases from J, the gap between germline ends came to 10 bases. The CDR3 length is 14 residues. Germline V CDR1 and CDR2: SNHLY, FYNNEI. CDR3 in amino acids: CASIGGNSYNEQFF. The CDR3 nucleotides are TGTGCCAGCATTGGGGGAAACTCCTACAATGAGCAGTTCTTC. Full variable domain (rest looked up from reference TRBV2 and TRBJ2-1): EPEVTQTPSHQVTQMGQEVILRCVPISNHLYFYWYRQILGQKVEFLVSFYNNEISEKSEIFDDQFSVERPDGSNFTLKIRSTKLEDSAMYFCASIGGNSYNEQFFGPGTRLTVL.

This clonotype was observed a few times. V is TRBV5-5 and J is TRBJ2-7; TRBD2 might be the D (6 bases). The CDR3 runs 14 residues. Trimming removed 1 base from V and 4 bases from J, with 12 bases in between. The germline CDR1 and CDR2 sequences are SGHKS and YYEKEE (reference sequence). The CDR3 reads CASSLSEGRYEQYF. The CDR3, as DNA: TGTGCCAGCAGCTTGTCCGAGGGGAGGTACGAGCAGTACTTC.

This clonotype was seen many times. This chain links TRBV12-3 or TRBV12-4 with TRBJ2-5; 10 nucleotides align to TRBD1. J gave up 9 bases and V 6 bases, and 16 bases lay outside the gene matches. The CDR3 loop spans 16 amino acids. The CDR3 protein is CASSLNRDRGYGPQYF. For the CDR3, the DNA is TGTGCCAGCAGCTTAAACCGGGACAGGGGTTACGGTCCCCAGTACTTC.

As for this clonotype: An end of the junction does not agree with germline; a read error may underlie this. The chain links TRBV20-1 to TRBJ1-5; D might be TRBD1 (5 bases). The germline V gene encodes CDR1 DFQATT and CDR2 SNEGSKA (reference sequence). The CDR3 covers 15 residues. The CDR3 spells CSVSRAGGSNEPQHF. In DNA form, the CDR3 reads TGCAGTGTTAGTAGGGCGGGGGGGAGCAATGAGCCCCAGCATTTT.

This clonotype was observed many times. CDR3 in DNA: TGTGCCAGCAGCTTACCCGGGGGGCGGGGGGGAACTGAAGCTTTCTTT. Translating it yields CASSLPGGRGGTEAFF. This chain uses TRBV7-9 with TRBJ1-1; tentatively, D is TRBD1 (6 bases). V was shortened by 2 bases and J by 5 bases, with 18 bases between the two germline ends. CDR1 is SEHNR and CDR2 is FQNEAQ in the germline V gene (reference sequence). This CDR3 is 16 amino acids long. Complete variable domain (other parts from reference TRBV7-9 and TRBJ1-1): DTGVSQNPRHKITKRGQNVTFRCDPISEHNRLYWYRQTLGQGPEFLTYFQNEAQLEKSRLLSDRFSAERPKGSFSTLEIQRTEQGDSAMYLCASSLPGGRGGTEAFFGQGTRLTVV.

The chain's CDR3 is CATSQSGQGKGAFF. The CDR3 DNA follows: TGTGCCACCAGCCAATCGGGACAGGGGAAAGGGGCTTTCTTT. This chain uses TRBV15 with TRBJ1-1, with 10 bases aligning to TRBD1. V gave up 5 bases and J gave up 11 bases; unmatched junction bases: 11. Looked up from germline, CDR1 is LNHNV and CDR2 is YYDKDF (reference sequence). The CDR3 contains 14 residues.

V gene TRBV7-3 combines with J gene TRBJ2-7; D is possibly TRBD2 (6 bases). CDR1 is SGHTA and CDR2 is FQGTGA in the germline V gene. This CDR3 contains 15 residues. Trimming shortened V by 1 base and J by 4 bases, and 14 bases separated the two germline ends. Here the CDR3 reads CASSLIGGGRYEQYF. For the CDR3, the DNA is TGTGCCAGCAGCTTAATAGGTGGAGGGCGGTACGAGCAGTACTTC.

This clonotype was seen a few times. The J gene is TRBJ1-1, the V gene TRBV5-1; 10 bases align to TRBD1. V gave up 2 bases and J gave up 1 base; unmatched junction bases: 2. Germline V gene lookup returns CDR1 SGHRS and CDR2 YFSETQ. The CDR3 is made up of 15 amino acids. The CDR3 DNA follows: TGCGCCAGCAGCTTCCGGGACAGGGGGAACACTGAAGCTTTCTTT. This translates into CASSFRDRGNTEAFF.

The chain recombines TRBV20-1 with TRBJ1-1; no clear D. The CDR3 is 12 residues long. Germline V gene sequence: CDR1 DFQATT, CDR2 SNEGSKA (reference sequence). This chain's CDR3 is CSTSPGSTEAFF. For the CDR3, the DNA is TGCAGCACCTCTCCGGGGAGCACTGAAGCTTTCTTT.

At least ten counts were recorded for this clonotype. The rearrangement links TRBV7-9 to TRBJ2-7; 16 nucleotides agree with TRBD2. CDR1 is SEHNR and CDR2 is FQNEAQ in the germline V gene (reference sequence). V was pared by 6 bases and J by 4 bases, with 3 bases of the junction left unmatched. This CDR3 has 15 amino acids. The CDR3 reads CASRPGLAGGYEQYF. CDR3 DNA sequence: TGTGCCAGCAGACCGGGACTAGCGGGAGGGTACGAGCAGTACTTC.

The chain recombines TRBV12-3 or TRBV12-4 with TRBJ2-3, with 8 bases matching TRBD1. The CDR3 extends over 17 amino acids. V shed 6 bases, J shed 6 bases, and the junction held 17 bases outside the gene matches. The CDR3 protein is CASSLLRDRSLGDTQYF. The DNA of the CDR3 is TGTGCCAGCAGCCTTCTCCGGGACAGGAGCCTGGGGGATACGCAGTATTTT.